This T cell receptor (beta chain) originates from a study of early T cells in non-severe SARS-CoV-2 infection. Trimming cost V 6 bases and J 8 bases; bases outside gene matches: 5. The CDR3 runs to 12 residues. Separate cDNA molecules each had unique molecular identifiers attached to them. One entry per CDR3 protein, called by TCRdb with MiXCR from the 5' RACE reads. Of fewer than 35,000 distinct CDR3 sequences in the sample, around 5.1% were seen once. This clonotype was recorded many times. Material: whole blood. This sequence joins TRBV12-3 or TRBV12-4 and TRBJ1-2, with 8 bases fitting TRBD1. This clonotype originated in an adult who was a healthcare worker with PCR-confirmed SARS-CoV-2 infection or an uninfected control (not recorded which). The CDR3 coding sequence is TGTGCCAGCAGATTCACAGGGGGAGGCTACACCTTC. Translated: CASRFTGGGYTF.